Shown below are 16 T cell receptor beta chains from a single sample sequenced in a study of T cell repertoires in cytomegalovirus infection (dated by TCRdb to about 2019). Sequenced using an Illumina HiSeq 1500. Through fastp at Q25 and MiXCR, TCRdb rebuilt clones from the public reads, retaining in-frame beta chains. Rows are combined by CDR3 protein, so each entry shows the most common genes and DNA. This sample gives over 200,000 distinct CDR3 sequences in total; roughly 15% of them show up just once. The ten most abundant clones make up about 10% of the sample. The sequencing input was PBMCs. Receptors were obtained from a human donor in good health (CMV status not recorded). Some clones in this sample may be carry-over from other donors' samples.

In its sample, this clonotype was seen many times. The V and J genes are TRBV6-6 and TRBJ1-2; TRBD1 is a possible D gene (5 bases). CDR1 is MNHNY and CDR2 is SVGAGI in the germline V gene (reference sequence). Trimming removed 6 bases from V and 5 bases from J, with 19 bases in between. This CDR3 is 15 amino acids long. The CDR3 sequence is CASSGRGQSKYGYTF. In DNA form, the CDR3 reads TGTGCCAGCAGCGGGAGGGGCCAATCCAAGTATGGCTACACCTTC.

Ten or more counts support this clonotype. The chain carries TRBV7-2 and TRBJ2-7, with 9 bases matching TRBD1. V shed 8 bases, J shed 3 bases, and the junction held 11 bases outside the gene matches. This CDR3 contains 15 residues. The germline CDR1 and CDR2 sequences are SGHTA and FQGNSA. The CDR3 reads CASRRGQGLLYEQYF. CDR3 in DNA: TGTGCCAGCCGAAGGGGACAGGGTCTGCTCTACGAGCAGTACTTC.

This clonotype was counted between two and nine times. Here the CDR3 reads CASSRAAAKGSYEQYF. The CDR3 DNA follows: TGTGCCAGCAGCCGGGCGGCGGCAAAAGGTTCCTACGAGCAGTACTTC. The genes are TRBV5-4 and TRBJ2-7; D ambiguous. Germline V CDR1 and CDR2: SGHNT, YYREEE (reference sequence). The CDR3 sequence is 16 residues long. Trimming cost V 4 bases and J 1 base, with 18 bases left between them. The variable domain in full, completed from reference TRBV5-4 and TRBJ2-7, reads ETGVTQSPTHLIKTRGQQVTLRCSSQSGHNTVSWYQQALGQGPQFIFQYYREEENGRGNFPPRFSGLQFPNYSSELNVNALELDDSALYLCASSRAAAKGSYEQYFGPGTRLTVT.

The sample holds a few counts of this clonotype. The rearrangement links TRBV29-1 to TRBJ2-7, with D perhaps matching TRBD1 (6 bases). The CDR3 length is 13 residues. CDR1 SQVTM and CDR2 ANQGSEA come from the germline V gene. CDR3 loop: CSTRGPSSYEQYF. The CDR3 bases are TGCAGTACCAGGGGCCCAAGCTCCTACGAGCAGTACTTC.

This clonotype was detected only a few times. The chain combines TRBV7-9 with TRBJ1-1, with D maybe TRBD1 (6 bases). The ends were cut back, 7 bases at V and 0 bases at J, with 15 bases in the middle. The CDR3 contains 15 residues. The germline V gene encodes CDR1 SEHNR and CDR2 FQNEAQ (reference sequence). This CDR3 is CASIPRQELNTEAFF. The CDR3 coding sequence is TGTGCCAGCATCCCGCGACAGGAATTGAACACTGAAGCTTTCTTT. Full variable domain (missing parts from reference TRBV7-9 and TRBJ1-1): DTGVSQNPRHKITKRGQNVTFRCDPISEHNRLYWYRQTLGQGPEFLTYFQNEAQLEKSRLLSDRFSAERPKGSFSTLEIQRTEQGDSAMYLCASIPRQELNTEAFFGQGTRLTVV.

This clonotype was picked up a small number of times. The V call is TRBV11-2, the J call TRBJ1-1; D gene ambiguous. The germline V and J ends were trimmed by 1 base and 4 bases, with 10 bases remaining between them. This CDR3 has 14 amino acids. CDR1 and CDR2 from the germline V gene are SGHAT and FQNNGV. The DNA of the CDR3 is TGTGCCAGCAGCTTAGGGGTATCGGCCACTGAAGCTTTCTTT. Residues: CASSLGVSATEAFF.

This chain links TRBV29-1 with TRBJ1-1; D is undetermined. CDR3 length: 13 amino acids. Trimming left V 7 bases short and J 4 bases short, with 16 bases between. The germline CDR1 and CDR2 sequences are SQVTM and ANQGSEA. In DNA form, the CDR3 reads TGCAGCGCGACCTACGTCGGGGTCACTGAAGCTTTCTTT. This sequence encodes CSATYVGVTEAFF.

This clonotype was seen repeatedly, ten times or more. The chain recombines TRBV4-2 with TRBJ2-7, with 8 positions matching TRBD2. V was clipped by 0 bases and J by 3 bases; unmatched bases: 4. The CDR3 is made up of 15 amino acids. The germline V gene encodes CDR1 LGHNA and CDR2 YNFKEQ. Here the CDR3 DNA reads TGTGCCAGCAGCCAAGATGTGGCGGGAGGCTACGAGCAGTACTTC. It yields the protein CASSQDVAGGYEQYF.

This clonotype was seen at least ten times. The chain couples TRBV7-2 to TRBJ1-1, with 9 positions matching TRBD1. Germline values: CDR1 SGHTA, CDR2 FQGNSA. The CDR3 sequence is 14 residues long. V dropped 7 bases and J dropped 6; count of bases not matched to a gene: 9. The CDR3 loop is CASTKGQGRSEAFF. In DNA, the CDR3 is TGTGCCAGCACCAAGGGACAGGGAAGGTCTGAAGCTTTCTTT.

This clonotype was counted at least ten times. The genes are TRBV6-1 and TRBJ2-5, with D tentatively TRBD1 (6 bases). The germline V gene encodes CDR1 MNHNS and CDR2 SASEGT. The CDR3 contains 14 residues. Trimming took 5 bases from V and 5 from J, leaving 15 bases between them. CDR3 coding DNA: TGTGCCAGCAGTTCACAGGGAAGGGTTGAGACCCAGTACTTC. Its protein is CASSSQGRVETQYF.

This clonotype was picked up many times. The chain joins TRBV7-2 to TRBJ2-7; D might be TRBD1 or TRBD2, each matching 5 bases. The V gene lost 1 base and the J gene lost 4 bases, with 14 bases spanning the gap. CDR1 and CDR2 from the germline V gene are SGHTA and FQGNSA. The CDR3 has 15 residues. CDR3 DNA: TGTGCCAGCAGCTTAGTCGGGGACGGAGCATACGAGCAGTACTTC. This translates into CASSLVGDGAYEQYF.

This clonotype has only a few counts. The chain has TRBV6-5 and TRBJ2-1, with D perhaps TRBD1 (6 bases). The CDR3 runs 14 residues. Germline V gives CDR1 MNHEY, CDR2 SVGAGI. Between the trimmed V and J ends, which lost 2 bases and 7 bases, there was a span of 12 bases. The CDR3 region is CASSYGQGWNEQFF. The CDR3, as DNA: TGTGCCAGCAGTTACGGTCAGGGGTGGAATGAGCAGTTCTTC.

This clonotype came up a few times. J is TRBJ1-5 and V is TRBV18, with unresolved D. Germline lookup yields CDR1 KGHSH and CDR2 LQKENI. The CDR3 is 14 amino acids. Trimming took off 1 base at V and 3 bases at J, with 7 bases between the two ends. This CDR3 reads CASSPQGNNQPQHF. The CDR3 DNA is TGTGCCAGCTCACCACAGGGCAACAATCAGCCCCAGCATTTT. Together with reference TRBV18 and TRBJ1-5, the CDR3 gives the full variable domain: NAGVMQNPRHLVRRRGQEARLRCSPMKGHSHVYWYRQLPEEGLKFMVYLQKENIIDESGMPKERFSAEFPKEGPSILRIQQVVRGDSAAYFCASSPQGNNQPQHFGDGTRLSIL.

This clonotype was detected many times. The CDR3 DNA sequence: TGTGCCAGCAGCCGCCGTACTAGCGGGAGCGCCATCTCCTACAATGAGCAGTTCTTC. The encoded protein is CASSRRTSGSAISYNEQFF. The genes are TRBV7-2 and TRBJ2-1; 11 bases are shared with TRBD2. The CDR3 totals 19 residues. V gave up 5 bases and J gave up 0 bases; unmatched junction bases: 12. Germline V gene lookup returns CDR1 SGHTA and CDR2 FQGNSA.

This clonotype has a single count. The CDR3 DNA follows: TGCAGTGCTAGGAGGCGGGATCCCTACGAGCAGTACTTC. This gives the protein CSARRRDPYEQYF. The V call is TRBV20-1, the J call TRBJ2-7; TRBD2 is a possible D gene (6 bases). The CDR3 sequence is 13 residues long. Germline values: CDR1 DFQATT, CDR2 SNEGSKA (reference sequence). Trimming left V 3 bases short and J 2 bases short, with 11 bases between.

This chain connects TRBV20-1 to TRBJ2-1; maybe TRBD2 (6 bases). With 4 bases removed from V and 0 bases from J, the gap between germline ends came to 10 bases. The CDR3 contains 14 residues. Germline CDR1 reads DFQATT; CDR2 reads SNEGSKA (reference sequence). In DNA form, the CDR3 reads TGCAGTGCTATAGGCGGGATCTCCTACAATGAGCAGTTCTTC. It codes for CSAIGGISYNEQFF.